This is a list of T cell receptor beta chains from one sample in a study of CD4 and CD8 cells across lung adenocarcinoma regions. TCRdb reprocessed the PCR reads via MiXCR and lists one record per CDR3 protein. The sample includes roughly 24,000 distinct CDR3 sequences, roughly half of them seen just once. The specimen sequenced was CD4+ T cells from the center of a lung tumor. These receptors all come from a male donor with lung adenocarcinoma. The CD4 and CD8 labels of this study may be unreliable. Both conserved end residues are part of each CDR3. D genes are given only for firm matches. Some rows mark clone size as missing; the rest say once, few, many or name a class of expanded clone.

clone_size	v_call	j_call	d_call	cdr3_nt	cdr3_aa
many	TRBV6-2/TRBV6-3	TRBJ2-3	-	TGTGCCAGCAGTTCCTTCTTGGGAACAGATACGCAGTATTTT	CASSSFLGTDTQYF
-	TRBV10-3	TRBJ2-5	-	TGTGCCGGGGGTATTGGGGGCCGGGGCCCAGAGACCCAGTATTTC	CAGGIGGRGPETQYF
-	TRBV6-1	TRBJ2-2	-	TGTGCCAGCAGTAAGAAGGGGGGGGCAGGCACAGGTAAGCTGTATTTT	CASSKKGGAGTGKLYF
-	TRBV6-5	TRBJ2-5	-	TGTGCCAGCAGTTACGGTGGAATACCGGACCAAGACACCCAGTACTTC	CASSYGGIPDQDTQYF
-	TRBV27	TRBJ2-7	-	TGTGCCAGCAGTTTAAGGGGGGTCAGGGCCCTCAATGAGCAGTACTTC	CASSLRGVRALNEQYF
-	TRBV6-1	TRBJ2-3	-	TGTGCCAGCAGGGGGCCCGGGCGCCGCGACACAGAGACCCAGTATTTC	CASRGPGRRDTETQYF
few	TRBV7-6	TRBJ2-5	TRBD1	TGTGCCACCCGCCGGAGGACAGGGTGGTTTGAGACCCAGTACTTC	CATRRRTGWFETQYF
many	TRBV20-1	TRBJ2-3	TRBD1	TGCAGTGCTCTGGGACAGGGGGCGGTAGATACGCAGTATTTT	CSALGQGAVDTQYF
large	TRBV6-5	TRBJ2-7	-	TGTGCCAGTATCAGGGCGGGGTCCTACGAGCAGTACTTC	CASIRAGSYEQYF
-	TRBV10-2	TRBJ2-3	-	TGCCAGGCTGTGTGCACAGATACGCAGTATTTT	CQAVCTDTQYF
-	TRBV10-3	TRBJ2-3	-	TGTGCCGGGGGTCACGGGGAAGGGCACCAAGAGACCCAGTATTTT	CAGGHGEGHQETQYF
-	TRBV27	TRBJ2-3	-	TGTGGCAGGGGTTTCGGGCGGCATGGCCAAGAGACCCAGTATTTC	CGRGFGRHGQETQYF
few	TRBV7-3	TRBJ2-7	TRBD1	TGTGCCAGCAGCTTTGGACAGGGCTATGAGCAGTACTTC	CASSFGQGYEQYF
-	TRBV10-3	TRBJ2-5	-	TGTGCCACGAGGAACGGGGGCCGTGACCAAGATACCCAGTATTTC	CATRNGGRDQDTQYF
-	TRBV10-3	TRBJ2-3	-	TGTGCCCTCGGCCTCCAGTCTGGGATTACAGGTGCGCAGTATTTT	CALGLQSGITGAQYF
-	TRBV27	TRBJ2-3	TRBD2	TGTGCCGGGGCACTAGCGGGCCCTTCCACAGATACGCAGTATTTT	CAGALAGPSTDTQYF
many	TRBV24-1	TRBJ2-3	TRBD1	TGTGCCACCAGTGATCCTGGACAGGGGGCTCACACAGATACGCAGTATTTT	CATSDPGQGAHTDTQYF
-	TRBV28	TRBJ2-3	-	TGTGCCAGCAGTTCCCCAGCAGGGACAGATACGCAGTATTTT	CASSSPAGTDTQYF
-	TRBV7-6	TRBJ2-5	TRBD2	TGTGCCAGCGGCCTACTAGCGGGAGGTGACAATGAGCAGTACTTC	CASGLLAGGDNEQYF
-	TRBV28	TRBJ1-6	-	TGTGCCAGCAGCTTAGTAAATTCACCCCTCCACTTT	CASSLVNSPLHF
once	TRBV7-9	TRBJ2-7	-	TGTGCCAGCAGCTTACCGGCGCGATGGGGCAGAGATATGCAGTACTTC	CASSLPARWGRDMQYF
-	TRBV6-1	TRBJ2-4	-	TGTGCCAGCAGTGAAAGGGGAGGCACAGATATGCAGTACTTC	CASSERGGTDMQYF
few	TRBV5-1	TRBJ2-1	TRBD2	TGCGCCAGCAGCTTGGTTAGCGGGTACAATGAGCAGTTCTTC	CASSLVSGYNEQFF
-	TRBV5-1	TRBJ2-3	-	TGCGCCAGCAGCTCGACGGGTGTGAGCACAGATACGCAGTTTTTT	CASSSTGVSTDTQFF
many	TRBV15	TRBJ2-1	TRBD2	TGTGCCACCAAGGCGGGAGGGCCAGTTTATGAGCAGTTCTTC	CATKAGGPVYEQFF
many	TRBV14	TRBJ2-1	TRBD2	TGTGCCAGCAGCCATACTAGCGGGAGGGCCAATGAGCAGTTCTTC	CASSHTSGRANEQFF
many	TRBV27	TRBJ2-5	-	TGTGCCAGCAGTTGGGACGGGGGCGTTGAGCAGTACTTC	CASSWDGGVEQYF
-	TRBV5-4	TRBJ2-5	TRBD2	TGTGCCAGCAGCCCATCAGCGGGAGAGTTGGGTGAGCAGTACTTC	CASSPSAGELGEQYF
-	TRBV27	TRBJ2-7	-	TGTGCCCGCAGGACGGGATTTCAAGCCAAAAACACGCAGTACTTC	CARRTGFQAKNTQYF
few	TRBV27	TRBJ2-7	TRBD2	TGTGCCAGCACCCTTAGGCCGGGGGGAGATAACGAGCAGTACTTC	CASTLRPGGDNEQYF
-	TRBV30	TRBJ1-6	-	TGTGCCTGGAGGCAAAGAGGGGGGGAATATGATTCACCCCTCCACTTT	CAWRQRGGEYDSPLHF
-	TRBV14	TRBJ2-2	TRBD2	TGTGCCAGCAGCCAAGATTGGGCTAGCGGGAGCAACACCGGGGAGCTGTTTTTT	CASSQDWASGSNTGELFF
many	TRBV27	TRBJ2-7	-	TGTGCCAGCAGGGCTCTGGCGGCCTACGAGCAGTACTTC	CASRALAAYEQYF
-	TRBV29-1	TRBJ2-7	TRBD2	TGCAGCGTTGAGAGATTCTCACTAGCGGGAGGTTCACCCTACGAGCAGTACTTC	CSVERFSLAGGSPYEQYF
-	TRBV5-6	TRBJ2-4	-	TGTGCCAGCAGCTTGGCACTCAAACCCTCAGAGAACATTCAGTACTTC	CASSLALKPSENIQYF
once	TRBV27	TRBJ2-5	-	TGTGGGCTCGGGGGCCTTGGCCCAGAGACCCAGTACTTC	CGLGGLGPETQYF
many	TRBV4-1	TRBJ2-5	-	TGCGCCAGCAGCCCCCCTGAGTACTTC	CASSPPEYF
-	TRBV6-1	TRBJ2-4	-	TGTGCCAGCAGAGGAGGCGGAGCCAAAAACATCCAGTACTTC	CASRGGGAKNIQYF
few	TRBV6-5	TRBJ2-1	-	TGTGCCAGCAGTTACTCATTTTACGTGGGGTATATTTGGAATGAGCAGTTCTTC	CASSYSFYVGYIWNEQFF
few	TRBV12-3/TRBV12-4	TRBJ2-2	-	TGTGCCAGCAGTCTCTCTGGCTTTGCGTATCATGCCACCGGGGAGCTGTTTTTT	CASSLSGFAYHATGELFF
many	TRBV6-1	TRBJ2-2	-	TGTGCCAGCAGGCCCCCCGGGACACACACCGGGGAGCTGTTTTTT	CASRPPGTHTGELFF
-	TRBV14	TRBJ2-3	TRBD1	TGTGCCAGCAGCCAAGATCACGACAGGGGGACAGATACGCAGTATTTT	CASSQDHDRGTDTQYF
-	TRBV6-1	TRBJ2-4	-	TGTGCCAGCAGTGAAAGGACAGTGCGGGGCCGTGCCAAAGACACTCAGTACTTC	CASSERTVRGRAKDTQYF
-	TRBV27	TRBJ2-4	-	TGTGGCCGCAGTTTATGGGGCAGAGCCGAAAATATGCAGTATTTC	CGRSLWGRAENMQYF
large	TRBV6-6	TRBJ2-1	TRBD2	TGTGCCAGCAGTTACTCGCTTAGCGGGGGGGCTATCAATGAGCAGTTCTTC	CASSYSLSGGAINEQFF
-	TRBV6-1	TRBJ2-1	-	TGTGCCAGCAGTGGACAAAGCTCCTACGAGCAGTTCTTC	CASSGQSSYEQFF
-	TRBV3-1	TRBJ1-2	-	TGTGCCAGCAGCCAAGATAATCTGGAAACGTATGGCTACACCTTC	CASSQDNLETYGYTF
-	TRBV10-3	TRBJ2-5	-	TGTGCGGGGCACGGGGGGCCAGGGCGAGATACCCAGTATTTC	CAGHGGPGRDTQYF